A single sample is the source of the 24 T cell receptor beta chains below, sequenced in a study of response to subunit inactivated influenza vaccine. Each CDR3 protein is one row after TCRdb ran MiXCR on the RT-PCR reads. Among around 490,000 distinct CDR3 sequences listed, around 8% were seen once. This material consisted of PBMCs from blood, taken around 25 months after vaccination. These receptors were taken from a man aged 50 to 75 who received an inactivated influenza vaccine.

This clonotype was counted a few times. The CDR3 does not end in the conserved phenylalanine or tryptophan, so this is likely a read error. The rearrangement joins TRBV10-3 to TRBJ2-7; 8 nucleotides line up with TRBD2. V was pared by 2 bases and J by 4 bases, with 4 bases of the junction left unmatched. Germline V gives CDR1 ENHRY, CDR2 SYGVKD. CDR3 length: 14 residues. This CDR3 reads CAISEREGPYEQYI. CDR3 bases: TGTGCCATCAGTGAGCGGGAGGGCCCGTACGAGCAGTACATC.

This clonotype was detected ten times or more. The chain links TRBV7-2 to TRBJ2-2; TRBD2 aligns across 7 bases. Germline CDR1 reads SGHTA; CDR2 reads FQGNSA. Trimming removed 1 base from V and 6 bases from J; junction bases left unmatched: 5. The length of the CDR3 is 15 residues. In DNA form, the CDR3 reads TGTGCCAGCAGCTTAGAGGCGGGAGTCGCCGGGGAGCTGTTTTTT. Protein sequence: CASSLEAGVAGELFF. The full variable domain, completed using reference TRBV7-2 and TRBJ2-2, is GAGVSQSPSNKVTEKGKDVELRCDPISGHTALYWYRQSLGQGLEFLIYFQGNSAPDKSGLPSDRFSAERTGGSVSTLTIQRTQQEDSAVYLCASSLEAGVAGELFFGEGSRLTVL.

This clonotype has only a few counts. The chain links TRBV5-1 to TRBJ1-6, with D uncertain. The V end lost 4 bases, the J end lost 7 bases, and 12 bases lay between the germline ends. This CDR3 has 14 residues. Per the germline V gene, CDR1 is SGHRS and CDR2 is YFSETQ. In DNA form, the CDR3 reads TGCGCCAGCAGCCCAAGGCAATCCAATTCACCCCTCCACTTT. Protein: CASSPRQSNSPLHF.

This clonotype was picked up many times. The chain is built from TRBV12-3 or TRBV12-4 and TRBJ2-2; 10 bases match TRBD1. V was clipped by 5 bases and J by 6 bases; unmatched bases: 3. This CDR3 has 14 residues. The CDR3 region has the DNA TGTGCCAGCAGTGACAGGGGGCTAGCCGGGGAGCTGTTTTTT. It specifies CASSDRGLAGELFF.

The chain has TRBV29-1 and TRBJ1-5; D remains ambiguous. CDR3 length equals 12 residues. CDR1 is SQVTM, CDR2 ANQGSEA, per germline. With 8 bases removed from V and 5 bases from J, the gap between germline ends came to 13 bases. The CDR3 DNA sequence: TGCAGCCCGGGGTCCCCCCATCAGCCCCAGCATTTT. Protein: CSPGSPHQPQHF.

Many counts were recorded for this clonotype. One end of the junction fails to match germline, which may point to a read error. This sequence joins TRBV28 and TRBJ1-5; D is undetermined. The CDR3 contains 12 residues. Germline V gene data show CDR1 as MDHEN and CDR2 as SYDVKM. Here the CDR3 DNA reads TGTGCCAGCAATTTACTCAATCAGCCCCAGCATTTT. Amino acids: CASNLLNQPQHF.

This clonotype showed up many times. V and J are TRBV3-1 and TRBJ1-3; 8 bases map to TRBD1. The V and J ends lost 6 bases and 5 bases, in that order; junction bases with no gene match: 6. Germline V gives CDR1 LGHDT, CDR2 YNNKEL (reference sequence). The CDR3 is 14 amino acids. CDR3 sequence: CASRDRVSRNTIYF. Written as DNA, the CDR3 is TGTGCCAGCAGGGACAGGGTATCTCGAAACACCATATATTTT.

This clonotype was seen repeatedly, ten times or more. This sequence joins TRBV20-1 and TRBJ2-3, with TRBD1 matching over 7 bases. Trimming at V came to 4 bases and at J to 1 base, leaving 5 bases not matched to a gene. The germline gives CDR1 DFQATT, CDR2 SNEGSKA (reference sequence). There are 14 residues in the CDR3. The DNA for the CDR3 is TGCAGTGCTATGAAGGGGGCTGGCACAGATACGCAGTATTTT. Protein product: CSAMKGAGTDTQYF.

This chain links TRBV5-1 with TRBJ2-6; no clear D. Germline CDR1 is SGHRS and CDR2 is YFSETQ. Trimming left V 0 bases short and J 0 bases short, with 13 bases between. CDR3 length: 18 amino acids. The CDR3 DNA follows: TGCGCCAGCAGCTTGGTGCCTGCCTATCTCTCTGGGGCCAACGTCCTGACTTTC. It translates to CASSLVPAYLSGANVLTF.

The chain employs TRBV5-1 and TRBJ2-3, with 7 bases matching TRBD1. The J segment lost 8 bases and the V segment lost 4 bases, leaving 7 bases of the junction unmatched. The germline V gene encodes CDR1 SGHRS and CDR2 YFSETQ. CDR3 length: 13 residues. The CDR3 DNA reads TGCGCCAGCAGCGAGGGACAGACGGGTACGCAGTATTTT. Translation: CASSEGQTGTQYF.

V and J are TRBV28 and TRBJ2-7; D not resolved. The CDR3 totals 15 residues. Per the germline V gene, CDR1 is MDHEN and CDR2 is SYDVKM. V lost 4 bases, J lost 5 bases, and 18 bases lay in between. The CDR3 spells CASSSLARKSNEQYF. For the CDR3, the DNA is TGTGCCAGCAGTTCCCTTGCCAGGAAAAGTAACGAGCAGTACTTC.

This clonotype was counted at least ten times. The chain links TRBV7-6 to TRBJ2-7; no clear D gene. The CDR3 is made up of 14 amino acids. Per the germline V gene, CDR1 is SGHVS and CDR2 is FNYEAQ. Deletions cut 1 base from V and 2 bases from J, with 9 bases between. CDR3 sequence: CASSLGSGPYEQYF. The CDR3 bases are TGTGCCAGCAGCTTAGGGTCTGGGCCCTACGAGCAGTACTTC.

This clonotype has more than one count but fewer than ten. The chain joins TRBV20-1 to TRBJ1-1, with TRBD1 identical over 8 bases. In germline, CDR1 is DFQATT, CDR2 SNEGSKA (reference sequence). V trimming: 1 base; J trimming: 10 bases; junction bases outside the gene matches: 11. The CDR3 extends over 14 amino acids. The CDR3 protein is CSARVQDRGQRAFF. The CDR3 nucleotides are TGCAGTGCTAGAGTTCAAGACAGGGGCCAGCGAGCTTTCTTT.

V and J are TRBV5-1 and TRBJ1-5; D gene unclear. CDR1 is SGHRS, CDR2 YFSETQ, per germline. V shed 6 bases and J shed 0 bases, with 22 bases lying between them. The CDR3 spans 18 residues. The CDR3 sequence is CASTNGRAQINSNQPQHF. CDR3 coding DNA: TGCGCCAGCACCAACGGGCGCGCTCAAATTAATAGCAATCAGCCCCAGCATTTT.

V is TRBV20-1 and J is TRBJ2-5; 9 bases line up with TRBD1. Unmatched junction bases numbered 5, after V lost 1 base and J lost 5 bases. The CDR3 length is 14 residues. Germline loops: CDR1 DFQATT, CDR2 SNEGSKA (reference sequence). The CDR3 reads CSARVQGARETQYF. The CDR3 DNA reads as TGCAGTGCTAGAGTACAGGGGGCCAGGGAGACCCAGTACTTC.

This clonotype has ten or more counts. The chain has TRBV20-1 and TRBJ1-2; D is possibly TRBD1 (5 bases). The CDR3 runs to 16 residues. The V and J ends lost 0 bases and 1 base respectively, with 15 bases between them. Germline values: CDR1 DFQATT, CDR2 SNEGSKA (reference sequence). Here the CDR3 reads CSARDSTGQNNYGYTF. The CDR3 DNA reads TGCAGTGCTAGAGATTCAACAGGACAAAATAACTATGGCTACACCTTC.

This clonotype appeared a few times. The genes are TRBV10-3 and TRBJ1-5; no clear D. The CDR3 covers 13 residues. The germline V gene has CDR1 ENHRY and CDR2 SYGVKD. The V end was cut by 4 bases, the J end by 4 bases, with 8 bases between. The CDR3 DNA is TGTGCCATCAGTGTGTCTGAAAATCAGCCCCAGCATTTT. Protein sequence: CAISVSENQPQHF.

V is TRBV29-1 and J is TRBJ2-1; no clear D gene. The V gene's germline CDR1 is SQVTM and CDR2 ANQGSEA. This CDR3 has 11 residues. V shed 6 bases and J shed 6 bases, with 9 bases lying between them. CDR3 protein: CSVRDGNEQFF. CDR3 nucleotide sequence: TGCAGCGTGAGAGACGGCAATGAGCAGTTCTTC.

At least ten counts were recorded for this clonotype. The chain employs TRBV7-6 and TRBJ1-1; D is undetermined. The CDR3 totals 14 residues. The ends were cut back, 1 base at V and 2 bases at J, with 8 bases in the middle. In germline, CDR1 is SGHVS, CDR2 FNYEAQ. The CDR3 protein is CASSLVSENTEAFF. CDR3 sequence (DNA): TGTGCCAGCAGCTTAGTATCCGAAAACACTGAAGCTTTCTTT. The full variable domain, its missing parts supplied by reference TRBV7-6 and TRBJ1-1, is GAGVSQSPRYKVTKRGQDVALRCDPISGHVSLYWYRQALGQGPEFLTYFNYEAQQDKSGLPNDRFSAERPEGSISTLTIQRTEQRDSAMYRCASSLVSENTEAFFGQGTRLTVV.

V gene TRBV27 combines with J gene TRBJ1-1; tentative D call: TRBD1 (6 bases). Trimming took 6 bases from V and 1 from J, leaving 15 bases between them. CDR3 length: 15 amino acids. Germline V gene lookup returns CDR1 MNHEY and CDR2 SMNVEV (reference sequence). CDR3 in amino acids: CASRRGGTPNTEAFF. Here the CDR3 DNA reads TGTGCCAGCAGACGGGGAGGGACACCGAACACTGAAGCTTTCTTT.

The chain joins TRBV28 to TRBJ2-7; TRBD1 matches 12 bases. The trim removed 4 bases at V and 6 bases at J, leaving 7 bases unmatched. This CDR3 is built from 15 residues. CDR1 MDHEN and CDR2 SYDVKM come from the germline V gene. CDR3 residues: CASSSTRDRGREQYF. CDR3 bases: TGTGCCAGCAGTTCCACCCGGGACAGGGGGCGCGAGCAGTACTTC.

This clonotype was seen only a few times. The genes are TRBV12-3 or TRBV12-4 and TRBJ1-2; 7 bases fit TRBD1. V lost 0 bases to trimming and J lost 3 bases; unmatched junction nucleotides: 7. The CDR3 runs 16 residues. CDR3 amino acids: CASSLARTGKHYGYTF. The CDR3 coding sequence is TGTGCCAGCAGTTTAGCACGGACAGGCAAACACTATGGCTACACCTTC.

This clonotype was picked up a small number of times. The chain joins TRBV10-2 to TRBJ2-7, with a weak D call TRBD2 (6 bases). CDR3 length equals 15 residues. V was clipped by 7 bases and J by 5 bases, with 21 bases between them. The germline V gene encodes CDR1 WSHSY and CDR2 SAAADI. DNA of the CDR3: TGCGCCAGCATCTCTGTTGGCCTAGCGAGACACGAGCAGTACTTC. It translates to CASISVGLARHEQYF.

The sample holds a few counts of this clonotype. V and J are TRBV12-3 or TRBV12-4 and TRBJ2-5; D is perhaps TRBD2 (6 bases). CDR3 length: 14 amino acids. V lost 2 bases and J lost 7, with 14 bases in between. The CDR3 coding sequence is TGTGCCAGCAGTTTACGCTTACCCGGGGGGACCCAGTACTTC. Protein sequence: CASSLRLPGGTQYF.